This TCR beta chain comes out of a study of T cells after yellow fever vaccination. Study-level background: The authors prepared low-cell-number fractions using SMART-Seq v4 Ultra Low Input.

TCRdb reanalysed the 5' RACE reads using MiXCR and keeps one entry per CDR3 protein. The data contain some 260,000 distinct CDR3 sequences, roughly 5.2% of them singletons. This clonotype has at least ten counts. Antigen: not known. The CDR3 extends over 14 amino acids. V was clipped by 3 bases and J by 0 bases, with 9 bases between them. The study's findings and limits: The booster saw the reappearance of most primary-vaccination clones (roughly 96% CD4, roughly 87% CD8). Some clonotypes were seen in both the CD4 and the CD8 compartments. These made up a small share and likely arose from convergent recombination. FACS-sorted repertoires could contain abundant clonotypes contaminating from the bulk population.

V gene TRBV12-3 or TRBV12-4 combines with J gene TRBJ2-7; D might be TRBD2 (6 bases). The sequence derives from a man aged 18 to 30 who received the YFV17D yellow fever vaccine. The source was CD4+ T cells sorted from PBMCs, collected on the day of the yellow fever booster vaccination. In nucleotides, the CDR3 is TGTGCCAGCAGTTTGGAGGGGAGCTCCTACGAGCAGTACTTC. Translated, it gives CASSLEGSSYEQYF.